Each of the 31 T cell receptor beta chains below was sequenced from the same sample in a study of cytomegalovirus exposure and HLA in healthy donors. Vbeta (60) and Jbeta (13) primers were used in the PCR. The table came from immunoSEQ multiplex PCR; TCRdb's copy has only in-frame clones and leaves some out. In the table there are approximately 70,000 clones, around three quarters of which are singletons. Sequenced material: PBMCs. These TCRs come from a man aged 45 to 65 in good health and CMV-seronegative.

The V call is TRBV7-2, the J call TRBJ2-5; 12 bases match TRBD1. The germline V gene has CDR1 SGHTA and CDR2 FQGNSA. Losses at the gene ends were 4 bases for V and 4 bases for J; bases not matched to a gene: 16. The CDR3 is made up of 19 amino acids. The CDR3 loop is CASSYPRQGQGAGRETQYF. As DNA, the CDR3 is TGTGCCAGCAGCTATCCAAGACAGGGACAGGGGGCGGGTCGAGAGACCCAGTACTTC. Combining the CDR3 with reference TRBV7-2 and TRBJ2-5 gives the whole variable domain GAGVSQSPSNKVTEKGKDVELRCDPISGHTALYWYRQSLGQGLEFLIYFQGNSAPDKSGLPSDRFSAERTGGSVSTLTIQRTQQEDSAVYLCASSYPRQGQGAGRETQYFGPGTRLLVL.

The rearrangement uses TRBV5-1 and TRBJ1-5, with D uncertain. The CDR3 extends over 13 amino acids. V was trimmed by 2 bases and J by 2 bases, leaving 5 bases between them. Germline values: CDR1 SGHRS, CDR2 YFSETQ. The CDR3 loop is CASSFVGNQPQHF. In DNA form, the CDR3 reads TGCGCCAGCAGCTTTGTAGGCAATCAGCCCCAGCATTTT.

The chain carries TRBV30 and TRBJ2-7, with TRBD1 as a possible D gene (6 bases). V lost 0 bases, J lost 2 bases, and 11 bases lay in between. This CDR3 is 14 amino acids long. CDR1 is GTSNPN, CDR2 SVGIG, per germline (reference sequence). CDR3 sequence: CAWSVGTIAYEQYF. The DNA of the CDR3 is TGTGCCTGGAGTGTGGGGACAATTGCCTACGAGCAGTACTTC.

J is TRBJ1-1 and V is TRBV30, with D hard to call. Germline CDR1 GTSNPN, CDR2 SVGIG (reference sequence). Deletions cut 1 base from V and 0 bases from J, with 6 bases between. CDR3 length equals 13 residues. CDR3 bases: TGTGCCTGGAGTGGGCAGATGAACACTGAAGCTTTCTTT. It is translated as CAWSGQMNTEAFF.

The J gene is TRBJ2-1, the V gene TRBV18, with 13 bases matching TRBD2. This CDR3 has 16 amino acids. The J segment lost 7 bases and the V segment lost 5 bases, leaving 8 bases of the junction unmatched. CDR1 is KGHSH, CDR2 LQKENI, per germline. For the CDR3, the DNA is TGTGCCAGCTCATGGAAGACTAGCGGGGGGCTGAATGAGCAGTTCTTC. This translates into CASSWKTSGGLNEQFF.

The V call is TRBV6-5, the J call TRBJ1-3; a possible D gene is TRBD1 (5 bases). Trimming took off 10 bases at V and 2 bases at J, with 12 bases between the two ends. The V gene's germline CDR1 is MNHEY and CDR2 SVGAGI. This CDR3 region has 13 residues. The CDR3 region is CATQGAAGNTIYF. DNA for the CDR3: TGTGCCACCCAGGGTGCAGCTGGAAACACCATATATTTT.

This chain uses TRBV5-1 with TRBJ1-4; D may be TRBD1 (6 bases). The CDR3 has 13 amino acids. From germline, CDR1 is SGHRS and CDR2 YFSETQ. The V and J ends lost 6 bases and 3 bases respectively, with 9 bases between them. The CDR3 DNA is TGCGCCAGCAAACGGACAGCTAATGAAAAACTGTTTTTT. Its translation: CASKRTANEKLFF.

The V gene is TRBV4-1, the J gene TRBJ2-5; tentative D call: TRBD1 (6 bases). The J call is in doubt because the DNA end fits TRBJ2-7 better. Looked up from germline, CDR1 is MGHRA and CDR2 is YSYEKL. This CDR3 is 15 amino acids long. CDR3 bases: TGCGCCAGCAGCCAAGAGATGGACAGATACTACGAGCAGTACTTC. This codes for CASSQEMDRYYEQYF.

This CDR3 is CASSGSQGISYEQYF. The CDR3 bases are TGTGCCAGCAGCGGGAGTCAGGGGATCAGCTACGAGCAGTACTTC. The V call is TRBV5-4, the J call TRBJ2-7; D perhaps matches TRBD1 (6 bases). The CDR3 covers 15 residues. From germline, CDR1 is SGHNT and CDR2 YYREEE (reference sequence). Trimming removed 4 bases from V and 3 bases from J, with 17 bases in between.

On this clone: Different DNA sequences within this sample yield the same CDR3. V is TRBV4-3 and J is TRBJ2-7; 8 bases match TRBD1. Germline trimming cut 0 bases from V and 2 bases from J; bases unmatched to any gene: 3. The CDR3 spans 15 residues. Germline V CDR1 and CDR2: LGHNA, YSLEER. DNA for the CDR3: TGCGCCAGCAGCCAAGATCGGACAGGGACCTACGAGCAGTACTTC. This codes for CASSQDRTGTYEQYF.

The gene calls are TRBV10-3 and TRBJ2-6; 8 bases match TRBD1. Germline V CDR1 and CDR2: ENHRY, SYGVKD. The junction had 3 bases not matched to a gene; V was cut back by 6 bases and J by 2 bases. This CDR3 region has 15 residues. The CDR3 DNA reads as TGTGCCATCAGGATGGACAGGGCTGGGGCCAACGTCCTGACTTTC. Its translation: CAIRMDRAGANVLTF.

V is TRBV30 and J is TRBJ2-5, with 9 bases aligning to TRBD1. The CDR3 spans 16 residues. V was pared by 4 bases and J by 2 bases, with 11 bases of the junction left unmatched. CDR1 is GTSNPN, CDR2 SVGIG, per germline (reference sequence). Written as DNA, the CDR3 is TGTGCCTGGAAGCGGGGACAGGGCCCGAAGCAAGAGACCCAGTACTTC. It yields the protein CAWKRGQGPKQETQYF.

V gene TRBV29-1 combines with J gene TRBJ2-1; no reliable D call. CDR1 is SQVTM and CDR2 is ANQGSEA in the germline V gene. V was cut by 0 bases and J by 4 bases, with 4 bases left in between. The CDR3 length is 12 residues. CDR3 in amino acids: CSVEDLYNEQFF. CDR3 bases: TGCAGCGTTGAAGACCTGTACAATGAGCAGTTCTTC.

This chain links TRBV30 with TRBJ2-3, with 8 positions matching TRBD1. Germline V gives CDR1 GTSNPN, CDR2 SVGIG (reference sequence). The CDR3 is 13 amino acids. V dropped 5 bases and J dropped 2; count of bases not matched to a gene: 3. The chain's CDR3 is CAWGQGNTDTQYF. In DNA, the CDR3 is TGTGCCTGGGGACAGGGAAACACAGATACGCAGTATTTT.

The chain joins TRBV15 to TRBJ2-2; 12 bases line up with TRBD2. With 6 bases clipped from V and 2 bases from J, the junction kept 16 bases outside the gene matches. This CDR3 region has 20 residues. Germline-derived CDR1 and CDR2 are LNHNV and YYDKDF (reference sequence). CDR3 residues: CATRRDDLLAGGYNTGELFF. The CDR3 region has the DNA TGTGCCACCAGGAGGGACGACCTACTAGCGGGAGGCTACAACACCGGGGAGCTGTTTTTT.

This clone was found a few times. The chain combines TRBV6-4 with TRBJ2-3; D is possibly TRBD2 (6 bases). This CDR3 region has 15 residues. Deletions cut 3 bases from V and 4 bases from J, with 14 bases between. Per germline, CDR1 MRHNA and CDR2 SNTAGT. CDR3 bases: TGTGCCAGCAGTGAAGGGCGGGGAGGCTCAGATACGCAGTATTTT. Translation gives CASSEGRGGSDTQYF.

As to this clone: A read error may produce the germline difference seen at one junction end. Other DNA sequences from this sample encode an identical CDR3 as well. This rearrangement joins TRBV27 to TRBJ2-1, with 7 bases lining up with TRBD2. Per germline, CDR1 MNHEY and CDR2 SMNVEV (reference sequence). The CDR3 covers 16 residues. CDR3 amino acids: CASSQKVLAAPYEQFF. CDR3 nucleotides: TGCGCCAGCAGTCAAAAGGTCCTAGCGGCTCCGTATGAGCAGTTCTTC.

This chain connects TRBV28 to TRBJ1-1; 7 positions agree with TRBD1. Per the germline V gene, CDR1 is MDHEN and CDR2 is SYDVKM. J gave up 4 bases and V 5 bases, and 10 bases lay outside the gene matches. The CDR3 totals 15 residues. The CDR3 region is CASSRQGVVGTEAFF. The CDR3 coding sequence is TGTGCCAGCAGTCGTCAGGGGGTTGTCGGCACTGAAGCTTTCTTT. The variable domain in full, with the rest retrieved from reference TRBV28 and TRBJ1-1, is DVKVTQSSRYLVKRTGEKVFLECVQDMDHENMFWYRQDPGLGLRLIYFSYDVKMKEKGDIPEGYSVSREKKERFSLILESASTNQTSMYLCASSRQGVVGTEAFFGQGTRLTVV.

The V gene is TRBV7-6, the J gene TRBJ2-2; tentatively, D is TRBD2 (5 bases). The CDR3 length is 16 residues. Germline assignment: CDR1 SGHVS and CDR2 FNYEAQ. Trimming removed 1 base at V and 5 bases at J, with 14 bases between. CDR3 loop: CASSLEGSSKTGELFF. The CDR3 DNA is TGTGCCAGCAGCTTAGAAGGCTCTAGCAAAACCGGGGAGCTGTTTTTT.

The V call is TRBV6-6, the J call TRBJ1-2; 10 bases line up with TRBD1. The germline V gene has CDR1 MNHNY and CDR2 SVGAGI (reference sequence). The CDR3 is made up of 13 amino acids. V was clipped by 7 bases and J by 8 bases; unmatched bases: 7. The CDR3 DNA reads as TGTGCCAGCATTCCTGACAGGGGGCAAGGCTACACCTTC. It yields the protein CASIPDRGQGYTF.

The rearrangement uses TRBV11-3 and TRBJ2-7, with D possibly matching TRBD1 (5 bases). Germline V gene sequence: CDR1 SGHNT, CDR2 YENEEA. Trimming left V 1 base short and J 5 bases short, with 9 bases between. This CDR3 is built from 13 residues. This chain's CDR3 is CASSLGRGDEQYF. As DNA, the CDR3 is TGTGCCAGCAGCTTAGGAAGGGGCGACGAGCAGTACTTC.

This clone has just a few counts. J is TRBJ1-2 and V is TRBV27, with D unresolved. Germline CDR1 and CDR2: MNHEY and SMNVEV (reference sequence). Between the trimmed V and J ends, which lost 1 base and 4 bases, there was a span of 16 bases. The CDR3 consists of 16 residues. CDR3: CASSLFNQAEVYGYTF. The CDR3 DNA sequence: TGTGCCAGCAGTTTATTTAACCAGGCGGAGGTCTATGGCTACACCTTC.

The chain recombines TRBV19 with TRBJ2-2; tentative D call: TRBD2 (5 bases). The CDR3 sequence is 13 residues long. Germline V gene data show CDR1 as LNHDA and CDR2 as SQIVND (reference sequence). CDR3 amino acids: CGSEHPNTGELFF. The CDR3 DNA reads as TGTGGTAGCGAACACCCGAACACCGGGGAGCTGTTTTTT.

The rearrangement uses TRBV2 and TRBJ2-2; D perhaps matches TRBD1 (5 bases). V was trimmed by 6 bases and J by 7 bases, leaving 15 bases between them. Germline V lookup: CDR1 SNHLY, CDR2 FYNNEI. The CDR3 totals 14 residues. CDR3 bases: TGTGCCAGCAGACCATCATGGGGCGGCGGGGAGCTGTTTTTT. Its translation is CASRPSWGGGELFF.

The chain employs TRBV5-5 and TRBJ1-5; D remains unclear. The CDR3 loop spans 15 amino acids. Trimming stripped 4 bases from V and 1 base from J, with 12 bases between. Germline V gene lookup returns CDR1 SGHKS and CDR2 YYEKEE (reference sequence). CDR3 in DNA: TGTGCCAGCAGCGACCAATTTAGCAGCAATCAGCCCCAGCATTTT. Residues: CASSDQFSSNQPQHF.

V usage is TRBV30 and J usage is TRBJ1-4, with TRBD1 identical over 7 bases. The germline CDR1 and CDR2 sequences are GTSNPN and SVGIG (reference sequence). This CDR3 comprises 14 residues. The ends lost 3 bases at V and 5 bases at J; junction bases unmatched: 6. CDR3 loop: CAWSRDSKNEKLFF. For the CDR3, the DNA is TGTGCCTGGAGCCGGGACAGCAAGAATGAAAAACTGTTTTTT.

The V call is TRBV2, the J call TRBJ1-1; 10 nucleotides align to TRBD1. The V segment lost 5 bases and the J segment 0 bases; nucleotides outside the gene matches: 3. The CDR3 contains 15 residues. CDR1 SNHLY and CDR2 FYNNEI come from the germline V gene. The CDR3 sequence: CASSSGTGVNTEAFF. The CDR3 DNA follows: TGTGCCAGCAGTTCCGGGACAGGGGTGAACACTGAAGCTTTCTTT.

This chain joins TRBV10-3 and TRBJ2-7; D remains ambiguous. The CDR3 loop spans 13 amino acids. V gave up 6 bases and J gave up 3 bases, with 12 bases separating them. Germline-derived CDR1 and CDR2 are ENHRY and SYGVKD. In nucleotides, the CDR3 is TGTGCCATCAGACACCCCTTGCTCTACGAGCAGTACTTC. Residues: CAIRHPLLYEQYF.

The CDR3 region has the DNA TGTGCCAGCAGTACCCCCGGGACTAGCGGGTTCGAGCAGTACTTC. This translates into CASSTPGTSGFEQYF. The chain recombines TRBV6-1 with TRBJ2-7; 12 nucleotides agree with TRBD2. The CDR3 is made up of 15 amino acids. The V segment lost 5 bases and the J segment 6 bases; nucleotides outside the gene matches: 8. Germline V gene lookup returns CDR1 MNHNS and CDR2 SASEGT.

V and J are TRBV6-1 and TRBJ2-1; TRBD1 agrees at 7 bases. V trimming: 4 bases; J trimming: 14 bases; junction bases outside the gene matches: 8. Germline assignment: CDR1 MNHNS and CDR2 SASEGT. CDR3 length equals 12 residues. In DNA, the CDR3 is TGTGCCAGCAGTGTAAGCCGGGACAGAGAGTTCTTC. As protein: CASSVSRDREFF.

The rearrangement uses TRBV5-6 and TRBJ1-1; possible D gene TRBD1, 5 bases. V shed 4 bases and J shed 1 base, with 14 bases lying between them. The CDR3 runs to 15 residues. Germline V gene sequence: CDR1 SGHDT, CDR2 YYEEEE. The CDR3 loop reads CASSPPRGGNTEAFF. In DNA, the CDR3 is TGTGCCAGCAGCCCCCCGCGGGGGGGGAACACTGAAGCTTTCTTT.